A selection of T cell receptor beta chains follows, all from one sample in a study of blood T cell repertoires in COVID-19. The assay was immunoSEQ multiplex PCR, and TCRdb's table has in-frame clones only and misses some. The sample has about 220,000 clones; approximately 85% are singletons. The sample was peripheral blood. The receptor set was obtained from a woman in her sixties or seventies with COVID-19, enrolled during active disease. Both conserved end residues are part of each CDR3. The D gene is left open where the match is weak. Clone size is stated in some rows and not others, as once, few, many or a class when expanded.

- TRBJ2-4 TRBV7-2 - TGTGCCAGCAGCTTACCCAGGTCTTGGATTCAGTACTTC CASSLPRSWIQYF
TRBD1 TRBJ2-1 TRBV19 - TGTGCCAGTAGTATAGATGGGGCCCCCCGGACAGGGGTAATTGATGAGCAGTTCTTC CASSIDGAPRTGVIDEQFF
- TRBJ1-2 TRBV6-5 - TGTGCCAGCAGAGGCAGAGGGGGGGCGGAGGGAGGCTACACCTTC CASRGRGGAEGGYTF
- TRBJ1-2 TRBV6-5 - TGTGCCAGCAGCCTCCGGGGGGACCCCCTATATGGCTACACCTTC CASSLRGDPLYGYTF
- TRBJ1-6 TRBV4-2 - TGTGCCAGCAGCCAAGATGCCCGGGGGTCGAATTCACCCCTCCACTTT CASSQDARGSNSPLHF
TRBD1 TRBJ1-5 TRBV6-6 - TGTGCCAGCAGTTACCCGACAGGGAATCAGCCCCAGCATTTT CASSYPTGNQPQHF
- TRBJ2-7 TRBV7-9 - TGTGCCAGCAGCTTACTATCTAGAGAATCGTCCGACGAGCAGTACTTC CASSLLSRESSDEQYF
- TRBJ1-6 TRBV6-5 - TGTGCCAGCAGTTACGCAGGGGTCAATTCACCCCTCCACTTT CASSYAGVNSPLHF
- TRBJ2-7 TRBV5-6 - TGTGCCAGCTATGGCGGGGCGGGCGTCCGCTCCTACGAGCAGTACTTC CASYGGAGVRSYEQYF
TRBD1 TRBJ2-2 TRBV6-5 once TGTGCCAGCAGTAGAGGACAGGGGCGGACCGGGGAGCTGTTTTTT CASSRGQGRTGELFF
TRBD1 TRBJ2-2 TRBV24-1 - TGTGCCACCAGTGATTTAGAGACAGGGGATCCCGGGGAGCTGTTTTTT CATSDLETGDPGELFF
- TRBJ2-2 TRBV25-1 - TGTGCCAGCAGTGAATATGGGAGACCGCGCCCTTCGGAGCTGTTTTTT CASSEYGRPRPSELFF
- TRBJ2-7 TRBV2 - TGTGCCAGCAGTTTCCAGGGGAGCTCCTACGAGCAGTACTTC CASSFQGSSYEQYF
TRBD1 TRBJ1-1 TRBV6-4 - TGTGCCAGCAGTGAACGGACAGGGAGTGAAGCTTTCTTT CASSERTGSEAFF
TRBD1 TRBJ2-2 TRBV6-2/TRBV6-3 - TGTGCCAGCAGTCGACCCAGGACAGGCACCGGGGAGCTGTTTTTT CASSRPRTGTGELFF
TRBD1 TRBJ1-1 TRBV5-1 few TGCGCCAGCAGCTCAATCGACAGGGTGAACACTGAAGCTTTCTTT CASSSIDRVNTEAFF
- TRBJ2-3 TRBV11-3 - TGTGCCAGCAGCAGACAATTTAGCACAGATACGCAGTATTTT CASSRQFSTDTQYF
- TRBJ2-7 TRBV27 many TGTGCCAGCAGTCCAGGGGACACAGGGCGCGAGCAGTACTTC CASSPGDTGREQYF
TRBD2 TRBJ2-5 TRBV5-1 once TGCGCCAGCAGCTCGGGGACTAGCGGGAGAGTAAAAGAGACCCAGTACTTC CASSSGTSGRVKETQYF
- TRBJ1-5 TRBV5-1 - TGCGCCAGCAGCCTTACAGGGTCCAATCAGCCCCAGCATTTT CASSLTGSNQPQHF
- TRBJ1-4 TRBV19 - TGTGCCAGTAGGTGGGCTACAACTAATGAAAAACTGTTTTTT CASRWATTNEKLFF
TRBD1 TRBJ2-3 TRBV30 - TGTGCCTGGAGTGTAGGGAACCGGGACAGGGGGCGAGATACGCAGTATTTT CAWSVGNRDRGRDTQYF
- TRBJ1-2 TRBV5-5 - TGTGCCAGCAGCCCTCTAACAGGGCTTGGGGCTAACTATGGCTACACCTTC CASSPLTGLGANYGYTF
TRBD1 TRBJ1-1 TRBV7-8 - TGTGCCAGCAGCTTGGCAGGGGGCGGTGGGACTGAAGCTTTCTTT CASSLAGGGGTEAFF
TRBD2 TRBJ2-7 TRBV30 - TGTGCCTCCCGACTAGCGCCTTCCTACGAGCAGTACTTC CASRLAPSYEQYF
- TRBJ2-7 TRBV4-3 - TGCGCCAGCAGCCAAGTAAACTCCTACGAGCAGTACTTC CASSQVNSYEQYF
TRBD2 TRBJ2-3 TRBV7-3 - TGTGCCAGCAGCTCGACTAGCGGAGGCACAGATACGCAGTATTTT CASSSTSGGTDTQYF